This T cell receptor (beta chain) was recovered during a study of CD8 T cell repertoires and HIV-1 epitope variants. The wider study: Control wells had CMV/EBV/flu peptides, negative Ebola AY9, or no peptide. Separate from the cultures, 1M uncultured T cells served as baseline.

Notes on this clone: Its target is unknown.

Unmatched junction bases numbered 5, after V lost 5 bases and J lost 5 bases. The CDR3 has 14 amino acids. Germline V lookup: CDR1 SEHNR, CDR2 FQNEAQ (reference sequence). Data came from immunoSEQ multiplex PCR; TCRdb stores just in-frame clones and leaves some out. The repertoire has several thousand clones, around 67% of them found once; the top ten carry less than 45%. The origin of this receptor is a male donor with HIV. The sample comprised cultured CD8+ T cells derived from PBMCs. V and J are TRBV7-9 and TRBJ2-1; 8 nucleotides agree with TRBD2. Written as DNA, the CDR3 is TGTGCCAGCAGCGCCCCGGGGGGGGACAATGAGCAGTTCTTC. Amino acid sequence: CASSAPGGDNEQFF.